Reported below is one T cell receptor beta chain. TCRdb analysed the 5' RACE reads with MiXCR anew, one entry per CDR3 protein. Here the sample spans about 62,000 distinct CDR3 sequences, nearly 30% being singletons. Germline CDR1 reads GTSNPN; CDR2 reads SVGIG (reference sequence). This CDR3 is 14 amino acids long. After removal of 4 bases from V and 2 bases from J, the junction contained 6 bases not matched to a gene. The chain links TRBV30 to TRBJ2-3; 7 bases line up with TRBD2. This TCR was sampled from a female donor with breast cancer. The sequencing input was tumor-infiltrating naive CD4+ T cells sorted from the breast tumor. This sample's subset: naive CD4+ T cells, CD4+CD45RA+CD25-. The CDR3 DNA is TGTGCCTGGACAGCCAGCGGGAACACAGATACGCAGTATTTT. This translates into CAWTASGNTDTQYF.